This T cell receptor (beta chain) came from a study of T cell changes during pregnancy in multiple sclerosis. Profiling relied on immunoSEQ multiplex PCR, and the TCRdb table lists in-frame clones only, not all of them. The sample has around 56,000 clones, roughly nine tenths seen once. The V gene's germline CDR1 is SGHTA and CDR2 FQGNSA. Trimming removed 2 bases at V and 0 bases at J, with 19 bases between. CDR3 size: 18 residues. This TCR was recovered from a female donor with multiple sclerosis, enrolled in a pregnancy study. This sample comprised CD4+ T cells from peripheral blood mononuclear cells, obtained in the first trimester of pregnancy. The chain links TRBV7-2 to TRBJ1-1; D ambiguous. The DNA of the CDR3 is TGTGCCAGCAGCTTAAGGGCCTCCGGACTGGGCATGAACACTGAAGCTTTCTTT. It translates to CASSLRASGLGMNTEAFF. Based on the CDR3 plus reference TRBV7-2 and TRBJ1-1, the full variable domain is GAGVSQSPSNKVTEKGKDVELRCDPISGHTALYWYRQSLGQGLEFLIYFQGNSAPDKSGLPSDRFSAERTGGSVSTLTIQRTQQEDSAVYLCASSLRASGLGMNTEAFFGQGTRLTVV.